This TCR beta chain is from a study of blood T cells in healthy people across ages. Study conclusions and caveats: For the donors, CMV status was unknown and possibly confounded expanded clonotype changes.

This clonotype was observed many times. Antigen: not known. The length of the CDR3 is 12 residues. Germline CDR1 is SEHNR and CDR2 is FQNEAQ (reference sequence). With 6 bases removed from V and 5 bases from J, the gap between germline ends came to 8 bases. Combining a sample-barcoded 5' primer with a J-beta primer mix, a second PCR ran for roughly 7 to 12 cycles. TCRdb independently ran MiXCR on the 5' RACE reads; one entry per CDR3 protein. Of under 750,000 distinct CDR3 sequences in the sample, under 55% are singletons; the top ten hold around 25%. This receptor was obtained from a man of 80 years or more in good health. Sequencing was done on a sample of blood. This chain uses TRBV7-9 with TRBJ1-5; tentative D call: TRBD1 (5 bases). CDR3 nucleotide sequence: TGTGCCAGCAGGTCGGGGGATCAGCCCCAGCATTTT. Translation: CASRSGDQPQHF.